The entry below describes one T cell receptor beta chain. What it binds is not known. For unsorted samples, genomic DNA was extracted from around 86 million PBMCs. This sample was included in a study of shared clonotypes between healthy human individuals. Study information: The composition of the donors was a couple of women and three men aged 18 to 49.

Trimming took 1 base from V and 5 from J, leaving 9 bases between them. Germline V gene sequence: CDR1 LGHNA, CDR2 YSLEER. The CDR3 has 14 amino acids. Study-wide points: An expected dependence of interdonor clonotype sharing on sequencing depth was noted.

Only in-frame clones appear in the TCRdb table, and some are missing; sequencing was by immunoSEQ multiplex PCR. The repertoire holds 530,000 or so clones, around 79% seen once, with around 13% in the top ten. The sequencing input was PBMCs. The V and J genes are TRBV4-3 and TRBJ1-5; the D is unclear. The clonotype originates from a woman aged 40 to 50 in good health. Some clones in this sample may be carry-over from other donors' samples. CDR3 in amino acids: CASSQGGRDQPQHF. In DNA form, the CDR3 reads TGCGCCAGCAGCCAAGGGGGAAGGGATCAGCCCCAGCATTTT.